This TCR beta chain was obtained from a study of CD8 T cells in Susac syndrome. About 0.45 to 1 ug RNA was reverse transcribed with random hexamers. It was immunoSEQ multiplex PCR that amplified TCR beta CDR3 across 54 Vbeta and 13 Jbeta. TCRdb processed the immunoSEQ multiplex PCR reads anew with MiXCR; each CDR3 protein has one entry. The top ten hold 0.11% of the sample, which has about 71,000 distinct CDR3 sequences, 96% seen once. High-throughput TCR beta sequencing covered peripheral CD8+ and CD4+ T cells. The multiple sclerosis controls were treatment-naive patients affected by stable or active relapsing-remitting disease. FACS was used to enrich TEMRA cells, whereas the CD8+ and CD4+ T cells were obtained by negative isolation. The TCR originated in a human donor with multiple sclerosis. The sample consisted of CD4+ T cells from PBMCs.

CDR3 sequence (DNA): TGTGCCAGCAGCTGGGGGGGGCGCGAGGCTTCACCCCTCCACTTT. It translates to CASSWGGREASPLHF. The chain combines TRBV7-2 with TRBJ1-6; a weak D match, TRBD1 (6 bases). This CDR3 has 15 residues. Trimming removed 4 bases from V and 9 bases from J, with 16 bases in between. Germline CDR1 reads SGHTA; CDR2 reads FQGNSA.